This T cell receptor (beta chain) was profiled in a study of blood T cells in healthy people across ages. V dropped 2 bases and J dropped 2 bases, with 12 bases sitting between them. Germline V gives CDR1 MNHEY, CDR2 SVGAGI. The CDR3 runs to 15 residues. Study conclusions and caveats: Roughly linear declines in TCR beta diversity per million T cells occurred with age. Unsorted PBMCs ruled out conclusive naive versus antigen-experienced comparison.

As concerns this clonotype: Antigen specificity is unknown.

Combining a sample-barcoded 5' primer with a J-beta primer mix, a second PCR ran for about 7 to 11 cycles. The authors tagged each cDNA molecule using a template-switch adaptor with 12 random nucleotides. The study obtained at least 2.5 million CDR3-containing paired-end reads from every sample. One entry per CDR3 protein, called by TCRdb with MiXCR from the 5' RACE reads. The data contain approximately 800,000 distinct CDR3 sequences, about 59% of them singletons. This receptor was obtained from a young man in good health. Sequenced material: blood. J is TRBJ2-5 and V is TRBV6-5; D is possibly TRBD1 (6 bases). As DNA, the CDR3 is TGTGCCAGCAGTTACCCCGGACAGCATCAAGAGACCCAGTACTTC. Its translation is CASSYPGQHQETQYF.